One sample yielded the 9 T cell receptor beta chains listed below, sequenced in a study of human T cells and chemical hapten exposure. TCRdb called the RACE reads again in MiXCR, with one record for every CDR3 protein. The table shows around 71,000 distinct CDR3 sequences, with about 9.4% occurring only once. Time point denoted: patch test 1, 2 weeks after DPC sensitization. Treatment described: therapeutic diphenylcyclopropenone sensitization with weekly scalp DPC. Material: whole blood, obtained in connection with sensitization to the hapten diphenylcyclopropenone (DPC). The receptors come from a woman aged 40 to 50 with alopecia areata. Some clones in this sample may be carry-over from other donors' samples.

This clonotype has at least ten counts. The V gene is TRBV9, the J gene TRBJ2-2; 13 bases line up with TRBD2. CDR1 and CDR2 from the germline V gene are SGDLS and YYNGEE. The CDR3 is 19 amino acids. V shed 4 bases, J shed 2 bases, and the junction held 11 bases outside the gene matches. The CDR3 is CASSRGPTSGGRNTGELFF. CDR3 DNA sequence: TGTGCCAGCAGCCGCGGCCCGACTAGCGGGGGGCGTAACACCGGGGAGCTGTTTTTT.

This chain connects TRBV5-5 to TRBJ2-1, with 9 bases matching TRBD2. V shed 2 bases and J 15 bases; nucleotides not matched to a gene: 12. This CDR3 contains 14 residues. Germline loops: CDR1 SGHKS, CDR2 YYEKEE (reference sequence). The CDR3 nucleotides read TGTGCCAGCAGCTTCGATAGCGGGGGCCCTCCCCCGTTCTTC. Its protein product is CASSFDSGGPPPFF.

This clonotype occurred a few times. This chain connects TRBV7-9 to TRBJ2-7; D unresolved. Between the trimmed V and J ends, which lost 6 bases and 4 bases, there was a span of 10 bases. Germline assignment: CDR1 SEHNR and CDR2 FQNEAQ (reference sequence). This CDR3 spans 12 amino acids. CDR3 protein: CASSAVPYEQYF. CDR3 DNA: TGTGCCAGCAGTGCAGTTCCGTACGAGCAGTACTTC.

This clonotype has just a few counts. This chain connects TRBV6-2 or TRBV6-3 to TRBJ2-1, with D unclear. Germline V lookup: CDR1 MNHEY, CDR2 SVGEGT. CDR3 length: 13 amino acids. V shed 2 bases and J shed 5 bases, with 7 bases lying between them. The CDR3: CASSYAPHNEQFF. The CDR3 DNA is TGTGCCAGCAGTTACGCACCCCACAATGAGCAGTTCTTC.

V gene TRBV9 combines with J gene TRBJ2-2; D is undetermined. The CDR3 is 14 residues long. Germline values: CDR1 SGDLS, CDR2 YYNGEE. Between the trimmed V and J ends, which lost 0 bases and 3 bases, there was a span of 6 bases. The DNA of the CDR3 is TGTGCCAGCAGCGTAGTTGGGGACACCGGGGAGCTGTTTTTT. Translation: CASSVVGDTGELFF.

Many counts were recorded for this clonotype. The CDR3 protein is CASSQDRAGLIGELFF. CDR3 nucleotides: TGTGCCAGCAGCCAGGACAGGGCCGGTTTAATCGGGGAGCTGTTTTTT. The chain is built from TRBV6-5 and TRBJ2-2; TRBD1 agrees at 8 bases. The CDR3 is 16 residues long. Germline trimming cut 6 bases from V and 7 bases from J; bases unmatched to any gene: 13. Germline lookup yields CDR1 MNHEY and CDR2 SVGAGI.

V and J are TRBV29-1 and TRBJ1-2, with 8 nucleotides matching TRBD1. V gave up 1 base and J gave up 4 bases; unmatched junction bases: 2. The CDR3 consists of 13 residues. The germline V gene has CDR1 SQVTM and CDR2 ANQGSEA. CDR3 nucleotide sequence: TGCAGCGTTGAAGGACAGGGGTTCTATGGCTACACCTTC. Its protein is CSVEGQGFYGYTF.

This clonotype was seen ten or more times. The V gene is TRBV6-5, the J gene TRBJ2-1, with 15 bases that match TRBD2. Germline loops: CDR1 MNHEY, CDR2 SVGAGI. This CDR3 is 15 amino acids long. J lost 12 bases, V lost 4 bases, and 7 bases had no gene match. The CDR3 bases are TGTGCCAGCAGTTCGTGGACTAGCGGGGGGGCCGGGCAGTTCTTC. Its protein product is CASSSWTSGGAGQFF.

This clonotype was observed many times. The gene calls are TRBV6-2 or TRBV6-3 and TRBJ2-1; 9 bases map to TRBD1. Germline V CDR1 and CDR2: MNHEY, SVGEGT. The trim removed 6 bases at V and 8 bases at J, leaving 5 bases unmatched. The CDR3 totals 13 residues. The CDR3 bases are TGTGCCAGCAGGCCGACAGGGGGATATGAGCAGTTCTTC. Translation: CASRPTGGYEQFF.